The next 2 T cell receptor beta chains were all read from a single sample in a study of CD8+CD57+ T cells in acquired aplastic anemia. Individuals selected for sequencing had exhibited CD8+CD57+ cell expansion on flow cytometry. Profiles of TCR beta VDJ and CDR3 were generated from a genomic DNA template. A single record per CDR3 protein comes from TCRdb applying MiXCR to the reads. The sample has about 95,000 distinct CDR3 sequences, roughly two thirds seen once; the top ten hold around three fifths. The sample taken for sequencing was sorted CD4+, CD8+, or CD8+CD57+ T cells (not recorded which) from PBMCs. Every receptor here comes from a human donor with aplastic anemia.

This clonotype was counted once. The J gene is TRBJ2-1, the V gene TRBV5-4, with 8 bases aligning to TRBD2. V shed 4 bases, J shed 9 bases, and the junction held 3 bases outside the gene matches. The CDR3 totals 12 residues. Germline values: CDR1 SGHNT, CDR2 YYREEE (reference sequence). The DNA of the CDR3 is TGTGCCAGCAGCGTACTAGCGGCTGAGCAGTTCTTC. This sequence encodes CASSVLAAEQFF.

The CDR3 bases are TGCAGTGCTAGAGCACAAAGCGGTGCTAGCACAGATACGCAGTATTTT. This translates into CSARAQSGASTDTQYF. The chain employs TRBV20-1 and TRBJ2-3; D possibly corresponds to TRBD2 (5 bases). Trimming cost V 1 base and J 0 bases, with 14 bases left between them. CDR3 length equals 16 residues. CDR1 DFQATT and CDR2 SNEGSKA come from the germline V gene (reference sequence).